Sequencing of this T cell receptor beta chain was carried out in a study of molecular identifiers for immune sequencing clone quantification (dated by TCRdb to 2016 to 2018). About the study as a whole: For a replicate experiment, the RNA from either around 20,000 or 99,000 naive CD8 T cells was divided into five aliquots, and four of those aliquots went on to sequencing. This methods study used CD8 T cells to benchmark TCR RNA copy counting and molecular-identifier clustering-based TCR repertoire sequencing (MIDCIRS). The study at large found these results: Spiked-in Jurkat TCR RNA equivalent to a single cell was reported to be detectable even among 850,000 to 1,000,000 naive CD8 T cells. The naive libraries included spiked-in Jurkat TCR RNA (roughly 9 copies' worth), and this RNA is not part of the donor repertoire. Identical TCR molecules sharing a barcode could cause highly expanded clone sizes to be underestimated. Modeling gave about three recovered TCR RNA copies per cell versus roughly 10 by digital PCR, implying around 31% capture efficiency. Without barcode sub-clustering, chimeric consensus sequences inflated TCR diversity; chimeras reached as high as 47%. In CMV-specific effector cells, clones with more than 20 RNA copies contained over 97% of molecules, whereas in naive cells such clones contained under 1% of molecules.

Concerning this clonotype itself: No antigen is known for it. Since a much larger clone is just one base distant, this may be a read error. The CDR3 does not end in the conserved phenylalanine or tryptophan, so this is likely a read error.

Clipping removes 4 bases from V and 5 bases from J, with 1 as the unmatched junction base count. The CDR3 contains 11 residues when both ends are counted. The kept DNA is CDR3 alone, 33 bases in frame from the first base. For CDR1 and CDR2, the germline V gene lists SQVTM and ANQGSEA. Libraries of naive CD8 T cells were generated from roughly 20,000 to 1,000,000 sorted cells, with 10%, 30% or 50% of the purified RNA used. On a BD FACSAria II, naive CD8 T cells were FACS-sorted as CD8+CD4-CCR7+CD45RA+ and collected into RLT Plus buffer. Under 11 TCR copies' worth of Jurkat RNA were spiked into about 20,000-1,100,000 naive CD8 T cell samples to test detection sensitivity. CD8 T cells were enriched with RosetteSep CD8+ T Cell Enrichment Cocktail and Ficoll-Paque, followed by ACK red cell lysis. Libraries were built with PCR. TCRdb records NextSeq 500 as the sequencer. Preparation of bulk TCR libraries followed a previously described approach, with the TCR primers listed in Table S5. Total RNA was purified with the Qiagen AllPrep DNA/RNA kit. Before any analysis, reads coming from multiple sequencing runs of the same library were combined into one pool. The paper's processing steps were these. Reads were retained only if the reads had an exact TCR constant sequence, and the retained reads were trimmed to 150 nt and grouped according to their 12-nt molecular barcodes. Reads inside each barcode group were sub-clustered using a 15% Levenshtein threshold, and a quality-weighted consensus sequence was constructed for each RNA molecule. Non-functional sequences were excluded, and lower-count sequences lying one edit away from another sequence were also excluded. On the basis of fitting two negative binomial distributions, barcode sub-clusters with fewer than 20% of the maximum read count were discarded. TCRdb took the public reads, trimmed them with fastp at Q25, ran MiXCR for clone calling and kept in-frame beta chains. Rows are combined by CDR3 protein, so each entry shows the most common genes and DNA. The V and J calls, along with clone size, are taken from TCRdb and not from the paper's own processing. The sample table lists 460,000 or so distinct CDR3 sequences, around 23% of them with a count of one. The ten most abundant clones make up around 0.78% of the sample.

The sample was naive CD8+ T cells from blood, with Jurkat cell RNA spiked in. Reading the label with the study, this specimen's cell subset or site is: FACS-sorted CD8+CD4-CCR7+CD45RA+ naive T cells. This sequence was found in a human donor in good health. Some libraries in this study had Jurkat cell RNA spiked in. The receptor chain draws on TRBV29-1 and TRBJ2-5; TRBD2 fits 7 bases in the junction. CDR3 region: CSVAGGETQYL. The sequenced DNA is TGCAGCGTTGCGGGGGGTGAGACCCAGTACTTG.